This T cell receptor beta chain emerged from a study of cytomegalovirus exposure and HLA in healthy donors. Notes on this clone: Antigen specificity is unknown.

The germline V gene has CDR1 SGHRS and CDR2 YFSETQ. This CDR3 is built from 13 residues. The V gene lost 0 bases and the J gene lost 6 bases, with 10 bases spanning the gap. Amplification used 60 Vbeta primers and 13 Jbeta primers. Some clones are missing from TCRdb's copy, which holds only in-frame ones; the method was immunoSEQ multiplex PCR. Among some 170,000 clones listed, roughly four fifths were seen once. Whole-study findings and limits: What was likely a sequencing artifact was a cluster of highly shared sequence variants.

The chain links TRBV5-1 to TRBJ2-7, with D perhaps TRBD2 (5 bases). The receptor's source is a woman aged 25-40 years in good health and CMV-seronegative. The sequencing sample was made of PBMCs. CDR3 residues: CASSLESGSEQYF. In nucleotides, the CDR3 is TGCGCCAGCAGCTTGGAATCGGGGAGCGAGCAGTACTTC.